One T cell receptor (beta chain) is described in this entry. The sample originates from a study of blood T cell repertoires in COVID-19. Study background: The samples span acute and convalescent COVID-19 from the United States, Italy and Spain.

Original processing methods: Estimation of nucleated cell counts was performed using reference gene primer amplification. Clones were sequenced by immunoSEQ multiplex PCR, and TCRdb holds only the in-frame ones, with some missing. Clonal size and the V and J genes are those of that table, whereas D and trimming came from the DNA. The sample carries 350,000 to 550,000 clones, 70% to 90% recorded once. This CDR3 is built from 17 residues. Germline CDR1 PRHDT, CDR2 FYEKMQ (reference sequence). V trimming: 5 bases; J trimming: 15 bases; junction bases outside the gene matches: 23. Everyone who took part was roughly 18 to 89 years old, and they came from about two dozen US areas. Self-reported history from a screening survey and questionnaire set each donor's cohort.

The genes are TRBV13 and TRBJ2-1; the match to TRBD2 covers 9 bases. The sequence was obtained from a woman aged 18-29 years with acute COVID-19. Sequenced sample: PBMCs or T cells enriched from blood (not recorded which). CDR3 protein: CASSLNANRAGGSTAFF. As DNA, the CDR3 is TGTGCCAGCAGCCTAAACGCGAATAGGGCGGGGGGGTCCACCGCGTTCTTC.